These 13 T cell receptor beta chains originate from one sample sequenced in a study of blood T cell repertoires in COVID-19. Method: immunoSEQ multiplex PCR; TCRdb's copy keeps in-frame clones and lacks some. The data contain about 370,000 clones, 85% to 90% of them singletons. Specimen: PBMCs or T cells enriched from blood (not recorded which). The receptors were gathered from a man younger than 30 who had recovered from COVID-19.

This chain links TRBV7-9 with TRBJ2-1; no reliable D call. Per the germline V gene, CDR1 is SEHNR and CDR2 is FQNEAQ (reference sequence). V was cut by 2 bases and J by 7 bases, with 3 bases left in between. This CDR3 region has 11 residues. This CDR3 is CASSLLNEQFF. The CDR3 nucleotides are TGTGCCAGCAGCTTACTAAATGAGCAGTTCTTC.

Regarding this clone: Compared with germline, one end of the junction differs, possibly owing to a read error. This chain joins TRBV13 and TRBJ2-5, with 13 bases aligning to TRBD2. Germline V CDR1 and CDR2: PRHDT, FYEKMQ (reference sequence). This CDR3 comprises 16 residues. The CDR3 coding sequence is TGTGCCAGCAGCCTAGGACTAGCGGGGGCGGGAGAGACCCAGTACTTC. It is translated as CASSLGLAGAGETQYF.

V gene TRBV7-3 combines with J gene TRBJ2-3; 16 positions agree with TRBD2. Trimming removed 4 bases from V and 2 bases from J; junction bases left unmatched: 3. Germline V gene lookup returns CDR1 SGHTA and CDR2 FQGTGA. The CDR3 has 17 residues. In DNA, the CDR3 is TGTGCCAGCAGCTGGGGACTAGCGGGAGGGAACACAGATACGCAGTATTTT. It codes for CASSWGLAGGNTDTQYF.

The J gene is TRBJ2-3, the V gene TRBV5-1; TRBD2 aligns across 9 bases. The CDR3 has 15 residues. V shed 5 bases and J 2 bases; nucleotides not matched to a gene: 6. The germline CDR1 and CDR2 sequences are SGHRS and YFSETQ. The CDR3 DNA sequence: TGCGCCAGCAGTCTTAGCGGGGGTTCCACAGATACGCAGTATTTT. Translation gives CASSLSGGSTDTQYF.

This clone was seen once. The chain couples TRBV5-1 to TRBJ2-3; D possibly corresponds to TRBD2 (5 bases). Deletions cut 5 bases from V and 1 base from J, with 8 bases between. Germline V gene lookup returns CDR1 SGHRS and CDR2 YFSETQ. The CDR3 consists of 13 residues. The CDR3 protein is CASRNSGTDTQYF. DNA for the CDR3: TGCGCCAGCAGAAATAGCGGCACAGATACGCAGTATTTT.

The V call is TRBV9, the J call TRBJ1-2; 7 nucleotides line up with TRBD1. The V gene's germline CDR1 is SGDLS and CDR2 YYNGEE. J was trimmed by 0 bases and V by 3 bases; bases with no gene match: 8. There are 16 residues in the CDR3. The CDR3 spells CASSATTGVPNYGYTF. In nucleotides, the CDR3 is TGTGCCAGCAGCGCCACAACAGGGGTTCCTAACTATGGCTACACCTTC.

The rearrangement uses TRBV28 and TRBJ2-5; 7 bases line up with TRBD1. The CDR3 runs to 16 residues. Germline V gene lookup returns CDR1 MDHEN and CDR2 SYDVKM. J was trimmed by 4 bases and V by 5 bases; bases with no gene match: 13. The CDR3 DNA follows: TGTGCCAGCAGTAACTACAGGGGCTCGGTTCTAGAGACCCAGTACTTC. It specifies CASSNYRGSVLETQYF.

The CDR3 protein is CASTFSGRAGGETQYF. The CDR3 region has the DNA TGCGCCAGCACCTTTAGCGGGAGGGCCGGAGGGGAGACCCAGTACTTC. This sequence joins TRBV5-1 and TRBJ2-5; TRBD2 aligns across 11 bases. CDR3 length: 16 amino acids. The V gene end was trimmed by 6 bases and the J gene end by 5 bases; junction bases not matched to a gene: 12. Germline CDR1 and CDR2: SGHRS and YFSETQ.

This chain connects TRBV6-5 to TRBJ2-7, with 7 bases lining up with TRBD1. The length of the CDR3 is 15 residues. V was pared by 7 bases and J by 0 bases, with 9 bases of the junction left unmatched. Per germline, CDR1 MNHEY and CDR2 SVGAGI. The CDR3 sequence: CASKIGGWSSYEQYF. In DNA, the CDR3 is TGTGCCAGCAAAATAGGGGGCTGGAGCTCCTACGAGCAGTACTTC.

The chain employs TRBV7-2 and TRBJ2-5; 8 positions match TRBD2. In germline, CDR1 is SGHTA, CDR2 FQGNSA. This CDR3 comprises 16 residues. V gave up 5 bases and J gave up 5 bases; unmatched junction bases: 13. Here the CDR3 DNA reads TGTGCCAGCAGCCCGAGACTAGCGCAAGAGGTGGAGACCCAGTACTTC. Its translation is CASSPRLAQEVETQYF. Drawing the rest from reference TRBV7-2 and TRBJ2-5, the complete variable domain is GAGVSQSPSNKVTEKGKDVELRCDPISGHTALYWYRQSLGQGLEFLIYFQGNSAPDKSGLPSDRFSAERTGGSVSTLTIQRTQQEDSAVYLCASSPRLAQEVETQYFGPGTRLLVL.

J is TRBJ1-6 and V is TRBV5-5, with D perhaps matching TRBD1 (5 bases). Germline V gives CDR1 SGHKS, CDR2 YYEKEE (reference sequence). Trimming removed 4 bases at V and 7 bases at J, with 18 bases between. This CDR3 has 16 residues. The chain's CDR3 is CASSPTPGGGNSPLHF. CDR3 DNA: TGTGCCAGCAGCCCAACCCCGGGGGGGGGAAATTCACCCCTCCACTTT.

Here the CDR3 DNA reads TGTGCCAGCAGCTTATTTGGGGGGGCCGATGAAAAACTGTTTTTT. It translates to CASSLFGGADEKLFF. The chain has TRBV7-9 and TRBJ1-4; weak D call: TRBD1 (6 bases). The CDR3 is 15 residues long. The germline CDR1 and CDR2 sequences are SEHNR and FQNEAQ (reference sequence). Trimming stripped 2 bases from V and 6 bases from J, with 13 bases between.

The chain carries TRBV7-8 and TRBJ2-7; 10 bases agree with TRBD1. From germline, CDR1 is SGHVS and CDR2 FQNEAQ. The CDR3 totals 15 residues. The J segment lost 12 bases and the V segment lost 5 bases, leaving 16 bases of the junction unmatched. The CDR3 sequence is CASSRLPGQGLYSYF. CDR3 nucleotide sequence: TGTGCCAGCAGCCGATTACCGGGACAGGGGTTATATTCGTACTTC.